This record concerns one T cell receptor beta chain sequence. The antigen it binds to is not known. Within one base of it there is no much larger clone, and no base qualities were kept. The data originate from a study of T cell changes during pregnancy in multiple sclerosis (dated by TCRdb to about 2019). Regarding the research as a whole: Changes in the T cell repertoire over the course of pregnancy were examined in this study in women with multiple sclerosis.

Libraries came from the immunoSEQ multiplex PCR assay. The immuneACCESS repertoire file appears here via TCRdb, limited to in-frame rearrangements. These files lack a portion of the clones; in checked studies, under half of the deficit traces to unresolved V genes, and the cause of the others is not known. The sample includes roughly 97,000 clones, with over 75% observed a single time. The top ten clonotypes cover under 0.8% of the sample. This specimen was peripheral blood, taken in the second trimester of pregnancy. This TCR came from a female donor in good health, enrolled as a control in a pregnancy study.

The CDR3 region has the sequence CASATGANEQYF. Read as DNA, the sequence is TGTGCCAGCGCAACAGGGGCAAACGAGCAGTACTTC. The chain couples TRBV5-6 to TRBJ2-7, and 7 bases in between align with TRBD1. The CDR3, from cysteine to phenylalanine, totals 12 residues. The CDR3 DNA has 36 bases and is translated from base 1. Trimming accounts for 7 bases at V and 5 bases at J, while the number of junction bases matched to no gene is 6. The germline V gene encodes CDR1 SGHDT and CDR2 YYEEEE.